The following is a T cell receptor beta chain sequence with its context. The antigen is unknown. At one end the junction does not follow the germline gene, possibly because of a read error. There were no recent acute infections or vaccinations among the donors, who were healthy HIV-negative adults. The assay was immunoSEQ multiplex PCR, and TCRdb's table has in-frame clones only and misses some. The sample has approximately 2,300,000 clones; under 95% are singletons. In germline, CDR1 is MNHEY, CDR2 SVGAGI. This CDR3 spans 12 amino acids. The sample comes from a study of shared clonotypes between healthy human individuals. Whole-study results and caveats: Clonotypes shared by all four donors outscored non-shared clonotypes in generation probability.

The chain carries TRBV6-5 and TRBJ2-1; the D is unclear. The receptor comes from a man aged 18 to 29 in good health. Some clones in this sample may be carry-over from other donors' samples. Source material: naive CD4+ T cells from PBMCs. As to subset: CD45RA+ positively selected. The CDR3 sequence is CASSGPGASLIF. CDR3 bases: TGTGCCAGCAGTGGCCCCGGCGCTAGTCTAATCTTC.